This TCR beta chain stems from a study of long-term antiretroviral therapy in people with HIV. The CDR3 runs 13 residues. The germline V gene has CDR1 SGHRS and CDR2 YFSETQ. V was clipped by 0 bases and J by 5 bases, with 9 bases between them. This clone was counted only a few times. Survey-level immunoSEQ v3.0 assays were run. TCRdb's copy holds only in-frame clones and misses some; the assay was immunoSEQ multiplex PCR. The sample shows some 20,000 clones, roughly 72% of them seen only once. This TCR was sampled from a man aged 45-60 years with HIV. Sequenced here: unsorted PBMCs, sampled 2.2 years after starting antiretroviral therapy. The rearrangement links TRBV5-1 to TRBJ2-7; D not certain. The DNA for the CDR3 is TGCGCCAGCAGCTTGGCGGACCCTGACGAGCAGTACTTC. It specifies CASSLADPDEQYF.